The 2 T cell receptor beta chains in this list originate from one sample, sequenced in a study of blood T cells in healthy people across ages. Then a second PCR, running roughly 7 to 12 cycles, was carried out with a sample-barcoded 5' primer and a J-beta primer mix. TCRdb recomputed calls from the 5' RACE reads with MiXCR, one row per CDR3 protein. This table has some 730,000 distinct CDR3 sequences, 20% to 25% appearing once. Source material: blood. All receptors come from a man in his 70s in good health.

The rearrangement joins TRBV20-1 to TRBJ2-7; 7 bases map to TRBD1. Germline-derived CDR1 and CDR2 are DFQATT and SNEGSKA (reference sequence). Losses at the gene ends were 2 bases for V and 2 bases for J; bases not matched to a gene: 9. The CDR3 sequence is 15 residues long. The CDR3 sequence: CSARHSGTATYEQYF. In DNA form, the CDR3 reads TGCAGTGCTAGACACTCCGGGACAGCGACCTACGAGCAGTACTTC.

In this sample, this clonotype turned up a few times. The chain links TRBV24-1 to TRBJ2-5; 7 positions match TRBD1. Judging by the DNA end, TRBJ2-7 fits better; the J call may be wrong. The CDR3 runs 16 residues. Germline V gives CDR1 KGHDR, CDR2 SFDVKD. The CDR3 spells CATSDLTYRDSYEQYV. The CDR3 region has the DNA TGTGCCACCAGTGATTTGACTTACCGGGACAGCTACGAGCAGTACGTC.